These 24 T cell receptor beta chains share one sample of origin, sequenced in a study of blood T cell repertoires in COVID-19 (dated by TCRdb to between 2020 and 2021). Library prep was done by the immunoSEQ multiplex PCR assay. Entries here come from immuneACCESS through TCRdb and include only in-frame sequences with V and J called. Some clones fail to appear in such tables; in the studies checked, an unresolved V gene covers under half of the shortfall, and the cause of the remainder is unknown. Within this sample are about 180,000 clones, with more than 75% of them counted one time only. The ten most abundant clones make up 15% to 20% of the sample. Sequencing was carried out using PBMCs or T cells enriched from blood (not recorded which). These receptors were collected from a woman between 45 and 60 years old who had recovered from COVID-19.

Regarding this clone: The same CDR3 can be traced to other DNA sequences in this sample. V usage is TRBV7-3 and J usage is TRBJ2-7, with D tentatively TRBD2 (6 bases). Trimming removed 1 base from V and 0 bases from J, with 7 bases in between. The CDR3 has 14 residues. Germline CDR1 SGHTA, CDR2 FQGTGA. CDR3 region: CASSLSSGSYEQYF. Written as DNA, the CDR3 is TGTGCCAGCAGCTTAAGTAGCGGCTCCTACGAGCAGTACTTC.

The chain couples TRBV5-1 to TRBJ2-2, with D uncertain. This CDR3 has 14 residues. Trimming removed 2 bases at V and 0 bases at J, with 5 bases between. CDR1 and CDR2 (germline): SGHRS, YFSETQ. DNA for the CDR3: TGCGCCAGCAGCTTAACATCGAACACCGGGGAGCTGTTTTTT. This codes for CASSLTSNTGELFF.

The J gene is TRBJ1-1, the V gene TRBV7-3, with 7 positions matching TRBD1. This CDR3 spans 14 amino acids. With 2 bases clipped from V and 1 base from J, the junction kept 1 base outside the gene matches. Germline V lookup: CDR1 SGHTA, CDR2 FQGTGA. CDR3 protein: CASSLDRENTEAFF. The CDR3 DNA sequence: TGTGCCAGCAGCTTAGACAGGGAGAACACTGAAGCTTTCTTT.

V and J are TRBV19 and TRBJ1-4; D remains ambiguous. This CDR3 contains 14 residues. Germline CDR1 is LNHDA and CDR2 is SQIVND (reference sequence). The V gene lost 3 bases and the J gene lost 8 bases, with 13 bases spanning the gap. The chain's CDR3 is CASSIGGLGEKLFF. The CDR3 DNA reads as TGTGCCAGTAGTATTGGTGGGTTGGGCGAAAAACTGTTTTTT.

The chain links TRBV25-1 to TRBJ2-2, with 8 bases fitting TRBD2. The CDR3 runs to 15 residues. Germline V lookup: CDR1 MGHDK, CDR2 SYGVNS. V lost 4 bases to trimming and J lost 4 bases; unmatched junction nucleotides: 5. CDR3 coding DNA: TGTGCCAGCAGTGCGGGACTAGGAGGCACCGGGGAGCTGTTTTTT. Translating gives CASSAGLGGTGELFF.

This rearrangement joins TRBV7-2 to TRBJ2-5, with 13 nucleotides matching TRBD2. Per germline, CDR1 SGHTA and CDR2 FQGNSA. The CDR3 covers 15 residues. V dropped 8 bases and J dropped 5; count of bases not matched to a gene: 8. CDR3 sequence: CASVGLAGVWETQYF. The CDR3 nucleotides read TGTGCCAGCGTCGGACTAGCGGGAGTGTGGGAGACCCAGTACTTC.

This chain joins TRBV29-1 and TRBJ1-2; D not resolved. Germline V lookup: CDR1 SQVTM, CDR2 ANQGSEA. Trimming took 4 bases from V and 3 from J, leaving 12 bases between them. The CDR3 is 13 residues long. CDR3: CSVGPEGDYGYTF. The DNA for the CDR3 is TGCAGCGTTGGGCCTGAGGGAGACTATGGCTACACCTTC.

In DNA, the CDR3 is TGTGCCAGCAGCCAAGTCTCCGGTCATACTGGAAACACCATATATTTT. Its translation: CASSQVSGHTGNTIYF. The gene calls are TRBV3-1 (or the pseudogene TRBV3-2) and TRBJ1-3; D gene uncertain. The CDR3 is made up of 16 amino acids. Germline V gene lookup returns CDR1 LGHDT and CDR2 YNNKEL (reference sequence). V was clipped by 1 base and J by 2 bases, with 12 bases between them.

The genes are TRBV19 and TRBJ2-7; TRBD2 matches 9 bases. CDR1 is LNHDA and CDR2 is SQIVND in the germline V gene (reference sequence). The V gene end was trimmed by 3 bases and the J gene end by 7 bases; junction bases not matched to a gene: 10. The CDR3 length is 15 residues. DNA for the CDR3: TGTGCCAGTAGTATCATGCGGGAGGGTGCGGAGGAGCAGTACTTC. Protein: CASSIMREGAEEQYF.

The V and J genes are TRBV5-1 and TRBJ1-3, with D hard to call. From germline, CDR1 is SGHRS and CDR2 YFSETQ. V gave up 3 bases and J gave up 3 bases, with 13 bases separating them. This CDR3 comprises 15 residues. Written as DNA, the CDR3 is TGCGCCAGCAGCTCCCCAAGAACCGGTGGAAACACCATATATTTT. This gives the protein CASSSPRTGGNTIYF.

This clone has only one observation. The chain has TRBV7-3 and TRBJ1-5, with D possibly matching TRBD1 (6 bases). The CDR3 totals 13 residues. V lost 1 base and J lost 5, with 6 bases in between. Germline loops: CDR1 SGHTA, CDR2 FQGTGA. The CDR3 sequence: CASSLNRDQPQHF. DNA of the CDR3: TGTGCCAGCAGCTTAAACAGGGATCAGCCCCAGCATTTT.

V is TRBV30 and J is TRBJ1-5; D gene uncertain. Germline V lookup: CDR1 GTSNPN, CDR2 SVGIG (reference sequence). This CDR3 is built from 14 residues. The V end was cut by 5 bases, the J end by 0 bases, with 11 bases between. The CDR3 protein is CAWAETGSNQPQHF. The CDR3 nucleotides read TGTGCCTGGGCTGAGACGGGTAGCAATCAGCCCCAGCATTTT.

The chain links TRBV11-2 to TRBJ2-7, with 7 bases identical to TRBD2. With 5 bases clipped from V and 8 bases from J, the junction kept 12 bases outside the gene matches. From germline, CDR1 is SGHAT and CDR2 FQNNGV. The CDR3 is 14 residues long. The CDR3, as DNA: TGTGCCAGCAGCCTTAGCGGGCCCTCTAGGAAGCAGTACTTC. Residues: CASSLSGPSRKQYF.

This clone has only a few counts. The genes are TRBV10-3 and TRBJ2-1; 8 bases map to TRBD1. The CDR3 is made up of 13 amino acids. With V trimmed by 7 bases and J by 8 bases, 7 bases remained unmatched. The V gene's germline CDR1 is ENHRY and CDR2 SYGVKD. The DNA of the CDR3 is TGTGCCATCACCTCGACAGGGGTCGATGAGCAGTTCTTC. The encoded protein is CAITSTGVDEQFF.

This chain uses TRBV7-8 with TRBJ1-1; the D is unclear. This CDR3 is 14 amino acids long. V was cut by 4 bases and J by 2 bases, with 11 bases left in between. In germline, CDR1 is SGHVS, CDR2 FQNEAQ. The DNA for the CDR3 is TGTGCCAGCAGCTATAGCACTCATAACACTGAAGCTTTCTTT. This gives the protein CASSYSTHNTEAFF.

In DNA form, the CDR3 reads TGTGCCAGCAGGGGACTAGCCGGGGAGACCCAGTACTTC. Amino acid sequence: CASRGLAGETQYF. The chain couples TRBV2 to TRBJ2-5, with 9 positions matching TRBD2. V shed 6 bases, J shed 5 bases, and the junction held 4 bases outside the gene matches. Germline assignment: CDR1 SNHLY and CDR2 FYNNEI. The CDR3 has 13 residues.

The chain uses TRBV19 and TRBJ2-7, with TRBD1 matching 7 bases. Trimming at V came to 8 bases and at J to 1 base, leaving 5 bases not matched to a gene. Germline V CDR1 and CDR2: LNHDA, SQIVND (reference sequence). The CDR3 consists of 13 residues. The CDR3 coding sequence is TGTGCCAGTTCCCGGGACAGTTCCTACGAGCAGTACTTC. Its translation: CASSRDSSYEQYF. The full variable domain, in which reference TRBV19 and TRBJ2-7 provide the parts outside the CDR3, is DGGITQSPKYLFRKEGQNVTLSCEQNLNHDAMYWYRQDPGQGLRLIYYSQIVNDFQKGDIAEGYSVSREKKESFPLTVTSAQKNPTAFYLCASSRDSSYEQYFGPGTRLTVT.

CDR3 loop: CASRLGGENEQYF. The CDR3 DNA follows: TGCGCCAGCAGATTAGGGGGCGAAAACGAGCAGTACTTC. This chain uses TRBV5-1 with TRBJ2-7; 7 bases are a match to TRBD1. This CDR3 has 13 amino acids. Germline CDR1 reads SGHRS; CDR2 reads YFSETQ. The V segment lost 5 bases and the J segment 5 bases; nucleotides outside the gene matches: 7. Looking up the rest from reference TRBV5-1 and TRBJ2-7 gives the full variable domain: KAGVTQTPRYLIKTRGQQVTLSCSPISGHRSVSWYQQTPGQGLQFLFEYFSETQRNKGNFPGRFSGRQFSNSRSEMNVSTLELGDSALYLCASRLGGENEQYFGPGTRLTVT.

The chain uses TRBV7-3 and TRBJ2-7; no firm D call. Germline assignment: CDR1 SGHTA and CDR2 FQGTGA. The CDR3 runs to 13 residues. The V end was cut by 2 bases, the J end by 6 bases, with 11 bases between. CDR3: CASSLSSVAEQYF. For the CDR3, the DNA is TGTGCCAGCAGCTTATCATCGGTCGCCGAGCAGTACTTC.

The CDR3 loop reads CASSEGGRDYGYTF. The CDR3 nucleotides are TGTGCCAGCAGCGAGGGCGGCAGGGATTATGGCTACACCTTC. J is TRBJ1-2 and V is TRBV9, with D tentatively TRBD1 (5 bases). The germline V and J ends were trimmed by 3 bases and 5 bases, with 14 bases remaining between them. There are 14 residues in the CDR3. The V gene's germline CDR1 is SGDLS and CDR2 YYNGEE.

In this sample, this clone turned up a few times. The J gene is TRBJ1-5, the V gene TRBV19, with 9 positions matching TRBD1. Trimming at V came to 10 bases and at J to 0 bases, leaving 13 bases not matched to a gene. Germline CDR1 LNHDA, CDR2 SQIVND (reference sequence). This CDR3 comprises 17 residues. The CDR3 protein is CATTRQGGIYSNQPQHF. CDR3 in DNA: TGTGCCACCACAAGACAGGGGGGGATTTATAGCAATCAGCCCCAGCATTTT.

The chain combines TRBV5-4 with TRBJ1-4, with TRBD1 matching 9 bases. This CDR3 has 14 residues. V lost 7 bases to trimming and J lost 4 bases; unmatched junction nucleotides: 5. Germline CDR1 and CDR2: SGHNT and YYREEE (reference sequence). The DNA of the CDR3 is TGTGCCAGCGCGGAGGGACAGGGTAATGAAAAACTGTTTTTT. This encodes CASAEGQGNEKLFF.

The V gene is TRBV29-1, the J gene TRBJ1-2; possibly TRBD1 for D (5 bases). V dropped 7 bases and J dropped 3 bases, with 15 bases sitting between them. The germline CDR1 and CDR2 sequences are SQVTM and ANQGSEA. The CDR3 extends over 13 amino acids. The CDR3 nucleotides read TGCAGCGGTACCGACAGCCCAGACTATGGCTACACCTTC. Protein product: CSGTDSPDYGYTF.

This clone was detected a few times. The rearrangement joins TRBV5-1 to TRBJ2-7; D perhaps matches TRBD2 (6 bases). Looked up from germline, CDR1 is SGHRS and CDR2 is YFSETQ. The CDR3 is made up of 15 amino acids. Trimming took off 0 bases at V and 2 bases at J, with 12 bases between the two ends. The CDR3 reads CASSLVWGETYEQYF. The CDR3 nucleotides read TGCGCCAGCAGCTTGGTTTGGGGGGAGACCTACGAGCAGTACTTC.